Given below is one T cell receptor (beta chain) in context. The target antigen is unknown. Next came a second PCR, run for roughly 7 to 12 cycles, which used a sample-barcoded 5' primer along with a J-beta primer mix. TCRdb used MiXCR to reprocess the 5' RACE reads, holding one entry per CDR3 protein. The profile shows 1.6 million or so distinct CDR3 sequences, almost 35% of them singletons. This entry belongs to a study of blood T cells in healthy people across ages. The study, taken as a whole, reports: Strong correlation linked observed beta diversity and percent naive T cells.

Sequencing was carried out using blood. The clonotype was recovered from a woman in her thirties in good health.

DNA of the CDR3: TGTGCCAGCAAACCGCAGGGGGAGGCGAACACCGGGGAGCTGTTTTTT. Encoded protein: CASKPQGEANTGELFF. The V gene is TRBV12-3 or TRBV12-4, the J gene TRBJ2-2; D may be TRBD1 (7 bases). The CDR3 contains 16 residues. Deletions cut 7 bases from V and 0 bases from J, with 15 bases between.